Shown below are 24 T cell receptor beta chains from a single sample sequenced in a study of cytomegalovirus exposure and HLA in healthy donors. PCR amplification relied on 60 Vbeta primers (plus 13 Jbeta primers). Only in-frame clones appear in the TCRdb table, and some are missing; sequencing was by immunoSEQ multiplex PCR. The profile covers some 150,000 clones, with about 80% appearing a single time and 9.7% taken by the ten largest. Sequenced input: PBMCs. The receptors stem from a young man in good health and CMV-seropositive.

The V gene is TRBV29-1, the J gene TRBJ1-6; the D is unclear. Deletions cut 4 bases from V and 8 bases from J, with 9 bases between. The CDR3 spans 12 residues. CDR1 and CDR2 from the germline V gene are SQVTM and ANQGSEA. CDR3 sequence (DNA): TGCAGCGTTGGACACGGTGATTCACCCCTCCACTTT. Translated, it gives CSVGHGDSPLHF.

The table lists this clone with a few counts. The rearrangement uses TRBV5-4 and TRBJ2-7; 9 bases fit TRBD1. With 4 bases clipped from V and 2 bases from J, the junction kept 7 bases outside the gene matches. This CDR3 has 15 residues. The germline gives CDR1 SGHNT, CDR2 YYREEE (reference sequence). The CDR3 region has the DNA TGTGCCAGCAGCACACAGGGGGCGGCTGCCTACGAGCAGTACTTC. Encoded protein: CASSTQGAAAYEQYF.

V and J are TRBV29-1 and TRBJ1-2; 10 bases align to TRBD1. The CDR3 has 13 residues. Germline loops: CDR1 SQVTM, CDR2 ANQGSEA. Losses at the gene ends were 6 bases for V and 8 bases for J; bases not matched to a gene: 9. The CDR3 DNA reads TGCAGCGTCATAGACAGGGGGCGGAGAGGCTACACCTTC. Protein: CSVIDRGRRGYTF.

The chain joins TRBV9 to TRBJ2-5; D ambiguous. CDR3 length: 15 amino acids. Germline loops: CDR1 SGDLS, CDR2 YYNGEE. Trimming removed 3 bases from V and 2 bases from J, with 14 bases in between. CDR3 amino acids: CASSARQRSQETQYF. The CDR3 nucleotides are TGTGCCAGCAGCGCGAGACAACGATCACAAGAGACCCAGTACTTC.

The chain links TRBV7-9 to TRBJ2-1, with 8 bases that match TRBD2. This CDR3 has 15 residues. After removal of 5 bases from V and 5 bases from J, the junction contained 8 bases not matched to a gene. Germline V gene data show CDR1 as SEHNR and CDR2 as FQNEAQ (reference sequence). CDR3 amino acids: CASSPPTSANNEQFF. The CDR3, as DNA: TGTGCCAGCAGCCCCCCGACTAGCGCAAACAATGAGCAGTTCTTC.

This clone was seen a handful of times. The gene calls are TRBV4-2 and TRBJ2-1; perhaps TRBD2 as D (6 bases). The CDR3 loop spans 16 amino acids. Germline CDR1 LGHNA, CDR2 YNFKEQ. Trimming removed 0 bases at V and 3 bases at J, with 12 bases between. In nucleotides, the CDR3 is TGTGCCAGCAGCCAAGATTTGGGAGGACTCTACAATGAGCAGTTCTTC. Protein product: CASSQDLGGLYNEQFF.

The V call is TRBV7-8, the J call TRBJ1-1, with D hard to call. The CDR3 has 18 residues. Germline CDR1 and CDR2: SGHVS and FQNEAQ. V shed 2 bases and J shed 0 bases, with 19 bases lying between them. The CDR3 is CASSLRVRSRELNTEAFF. CDR3 nucleotide sequence: TGTGCCAGCAGCTTACGGGTGAGGTCCCGAGAGCTGAACACTGAAGCTTTCTTT.

This sequence joins TRBV7-9 and TRBJ2-5, with D possibly TRBD1 on 5 matching bases. V gave up 5 bases and J gave up 7 bases, with 11 bases separating them. CDR1 SEHNR and CDR2 FQNEAQ come from the germline V gene (reference sequence). The CDR3 has 12 amino acids. Here the CDR3 reads CASSLRVGTQYF. Here the CDR3 DNA reads TGTGCCAGCAGCCTCAGGGTAGGGACCCAGTACTTC.

The chain uses TRBV18 and TRBJ1-2; D is ambiguous. V lost 3 bases to trimming and J lost 7 bases, with 12 bases between them. Germline CDR1 is KGHSH and CDR2 is LQKENI. This CDR3 has 13 amino acids. CDR3 in amino acids: CASSPVYEAGYTF. CDR3 in DNA: TGTGCCAGCTCACCGGTATACGAGGCTGGCTACACCTTC.

The chain employs TRBV6-5 and TRBJ1-2; possibly TRBD1 for D (6 bases). The CDR3 sequence is 12 residues long. Germline CDR1 MNHEY, CDR2 SVGAGI. V lost 7 bases and J 4 bases, leaving 10 bases between the germline ends. In DNA, the CDR3 is TGTGCCAGCACAGGGGTGGGCTATGGCTACACCTTC. Encoded protein: CASTGVGYGYTF.

The chain recombines TRBV5-8 with TRBJ1-5, with unresolved D. CDR3 length: 13 residues. Trimming removed 5 bases at V and 1 base at J, with 7 bases between. Germline CDR1 SGHTS, CDR2 YDEGEE. This CDR3 is CASSARSNQPQHF. In DNA form, the CDR3 reads TGTGCCAGCAGTGCGAGGAGCAATCAGCCCCAGCATTTT.

The chain recombines TRBV10-1 with TRBJ2-7; 9 nucleotides line up with TRBD1. Germline assignment: CDR1 WNHNN and CDR2 SYGVQD (reference sequence). The trim removed 5 bases at V and 3 bases at J, leaving 11 bases unmatched. The CDR3 is 16 residues long. CDR3 region: CASSPFGTGKVYEQYF. CDR3 DNA sequence: TGCGCCAGCAGTCCCTTCGGGACAGGGAAGGTCTACGAGCAGTACTTC.

V is TRBV6-1 and J is TRBJ1-1, with 10 nucleotides matching TRBD1. Germline CDR1 reads MNHNS; CDR2 reads SASEGT. The CDR3 is made up of 14 amino acids. V lost 10 bases, J lost 5 bases, and 10 bases stayed unmatched. The CDR3 here is CATRGQGRKTEAFF. The CDR3 region has the DNA TGTGCCACCAGGGGACAGGGGCGAAAGACTGAAGCTTTCTTT.

The chain links TRBV27 to TRBJ1-1, with TRBD1 as a possible D gene (6 bases). The CDR3 sequence is 13 residues long. V was cut by 8 bases and J by 1 base, with 11 bases left in between. The germline V gene encodes CDR1 MNHEY and CDR2 SMNVEV (reference sequence). Here the CDR3 DNA reads TGTGCCAGCGCTTGGACAGCGAACACTGAAGCTTTCTTT. The encoded protein is CASAWTANTEAFF.

This chain joins TRBV7-3 and TRBJ2-3, with 8 bases matching TRBD2. The trim removed 2 bases at V and 0 bases at J, leaving 10 bases unmatched. Germline V gene sequence: CDR1 SGHTA, CDR2 FQGTGA. This CDR3 region has 18 residues. The CDR3 region has the DNA TGTGCCAGCAGCTTACGCTCGGGCGGGGGGCCTAGCACAGATACGCAGTATTTT. Its protein is CASSLRSGGGPSTDTQYF.

This sequence joins TRBV7-8 and TRBJ1-4; 7 nucleotides align to TRBD1. Germline trimming cut 4 bases from V and 8 bases from J; bases unmatched to any gene: 7. CDR1 is SGHVS, CDR2 FQNEAQ, per germline. This CDR3 comprises 14 residues. CDR3 protein: CASSSDRVGEKLFF. CDR3 sequence (DNA): TGTGCCAGCAGCTCCGACAGGGTAGGCGAAAAACTGTTTTTT.

This clone showed up just once. The gene calls are TRBV9 and TRBJ2-1, with 11 bases fitting TRBD2. This CDR3 spans 15 amino acids. V lost 2 bases, J lost 4 bases, and 2 bases stayed unmatched. Germline-derived CDR1 and CDR2 are SGDLS and YYNGEE. CDR3 nucleotide sequence: TGTGCCAGCAGCGTGGGACTAGCGGAGTACAATGAGCAGTTCTTC. Translation gives CASSVGLAEYNEQFF. Full variable domain (remainder filled in from reference TRBV9 and TRBJ2-1): DSGVTQTPKHLITATGQRVTLRCSPRSGDLSVYWYQQSLDQGLQFLIQYYNGEERAKGNILERFSAQQFPDLHSELNLSSLELGDSALYFCASSVGLAEYNEQFFGPGTRLTVL.

V is TRBV2 and J is TRBJ1-5; the D gene is possibly TRBD1 (6 bases). The V end lost 5 bases, the J end lost 3 bases, and 11 bases lay between the germline ends. Germline CDR1 and CDR2: SNHLY and FYNNEI. CDR3 length equals 14 residues. The CDR3 coding sequence is TGTGCCAGCAGTAAGGACAGAAACAATCAGCCCCAGCATTTT. It translates to CASSKDRNNQPQHF.

The rearrangement joins TRBV4-1 to TRBJ2-1; TRBD2 agrees at 8 bases. Germline trimming cut 0 bases from V and 6 bases from J; bases unmatched to any gene: 22. This CDR3 spans 21 amino acids. The V gene's germline CDR1 is MGHRA and CDR2 YSYEKL. The CDR3 DNA sequence: TGCGCCAGCAGCCAAGAAATTGGCCAAGGAGGGACTAGAGGGGAGGTCAATGAGCAGTTCTTC. This sequence encodes CASSQEIGQGGTRGEVNEQFF.

The V and J genes are TRBV4-1 and TRBJ1-5; D gene uncertain. Trimming pared 0 bases from V and 4 bases from J, leaving 7 bases between. This CDR3 comprises 14 residues. CDR1 and CDR2 (germline): MGHRA, YSYEKL. The CDR3 sequence: CASSQDPENQPQHF. CDR3 DNA sequence: TGCGCCAGCAGCCAAGACCCGGAGAATCAGCCCCAGCATTTT.

V is TRBV7-8 and J is TRBJ2-7; 11 bases fit TRBD2. Trimming took 6 bases from V and 4 from J; bases not matched to a gene: 5. The CDR3 extends over 14 amino acids. Per germline, CDR1 SGHVS and CDR2 FQNEAQ. CDR3 nucleotide sequence: TGTGCCAGCAGTCTAGCGGGAGGAAGGTACGAGCAGTACTTC. Its translation: CASSLAGGRYEQYF.

The chain employs TRBV5-1 and TRBJ2-1; possibly TRBD2 for D (5 bases). Germline V gene lookup returns CDR1 SGHRS and CDR2 YFSETQ. Trimming left V 4 bases short and J 4 bases short, with 15 bases between. The CDR3 spans 15 residues. This CDR3 reads CASSLAPAAYNEQFF. The CDR3 region has the DNA TGCGCCAGCAGCCTAGCCCCCGCAGCGTACAATGAGCAGTTCTTC.

This clone was seen a few times. The rearrangement joins TRBV30 to TRBJ1-2; D gene uncertain. CDR1 is GTSNPN, CDR2 SVGIG, per germline (reference sequence). The CDR3 spans 15 residues. Trimming stripped 0 bases from V and 5 bases from J, with 16 bases between. CDR3 coding DNA: TGTGCCTGGAGTGTTCGCGGGCTGGTAGGATATGGCTACACCTTC. Translated, it gives CAWSVRGLVGYGYTF.

The chain has TRBV10-3 and TRBJ1-5; no reliable D call. The germline gives CDR1 ENHRY, CDR2 SYGVKD. Trimming left V 2 bases short and J 3 bases short, with 8 bases between. This CDR3 comprises 14 residues. CDR3 nucleotide sequence: TGTGCCATCAGTGAGGCGACATTCAATCAGCCCCAGCATTTT. It translates to CAISEATFNQPQHF.